Listed here are 21 T cell receptor beta chains from one sample, sequenced in a study of PD-L1 blockade in urothelial cancer. Noted time point: peripheral blood 6 weeks after treatment start. Profiling relied on immunoSEQ multiplex PCR, and the TCRdb table lists in-frame clones only, not all of them. The sample comprises 35,000 to 40,000 clones, approximately 86% of which are singletons, and 24% rests with the top ten. The sequencing used PBMCs, collected around atezolizumab (anti-PD-L1) treatment. These TCRs come from a man in his sixties with urothelial cancer.

This chain uses TRBV5-4 with TRBJ1-1, with D possibly being TRBD1 (5 bases). There are 13 residues in the CDR3. V was pared by 4 bases and J by 1 base, with 8 bases between. Germline CDR1 and CDR2: SGHNT and YYREEE (reference sequence). CDR3 protein: CASSHDRNTEAFF. The CDR3 nucleotides are TGTGCCAGCAGCCACGACAGGAACACTGAAGCTTTCTTT. The full variable domain, in which reference TRBV5-4 and TRBJ1-1 provide the parts outside the CDR3, is ETGVTQSPTHLIKTRGQQVTLRCSSQSGHNTVSWYQQALGQGPQFIFQYYREEENGRGNFPPRFSGLQFPNYSSELNVNALELDDSALYLCASSHDRNTEAFFGQGTRLTVV.

V is TRBV7-2 and J is TRBJ1-5; unclear D gene. Germline V gives CDR1 SGHTA, CDR2 FQGNSA. This CDR3 comprises 16 residues. The germline V and J ends were trimmed by 1 base and 6 bases, with 16 bases remaining between them. The CDR3 DNA reads as TGTGCCAGCAGCTTAGTCTTGGGGAGGGTACCTCAGCCCCAGCATTTT. It encodes CASSLVLGRVPQPQHF.

The chain recombines TRBV28 with TRBJ1-1; TRBD1 matches at 7 bases. The V gene's germline CDR1 is MDHEN and CDR2 SYDVKM. Germline trimming cut 5 bases from V and 3 bases from J; bases unmatched to any gene: 9. The CDR3 runs to 15 residues. CDR3 in DNA: TGTGCCAGCAGTGACAACAGGGGAGAGCACACTGAAGCTTTCTTT. As protein: CASSDNRGEHTEAFF.

This chain uses TRBV11-2 with TRBJ1-5; D is ambiguous. This CDR3 contains 13 residues. V lost 0 bases and J lost 7, with 7 bases in between. In germline, CDR1 is SGHAT, CDR2 FQNNGV. CDR3 amino acids: CASSLERGQPQHF. CDR3 nucleotides: TGTGCCAGCAGCTTAGAAAGAGGACAGCCCCAGCATTTT.

As regards this clone: Relative to the germline gene, one junction end is altered; a read error may explain this. This chain uses TRBV7-7 with TRBJ2-5; maybe TRBD2 (5 bases). The CDR3 totals 15 residues. From germline, CDR1 is SSHAT and CDR2 FNYEAQ (reference sequence). In nucleotides, the CDR3 is TGTGCTAGCAGCTTAGCGTTAGATCACCAAGAGACCCAGTACTTC. This translates into CASSLALDHQETQYF. Full variable domain (outside the CDR3, taken from reference TRBV7-7 and TRBJ2-5): GAGVSQSPRYKVTKRGQDVTLRCDPISSHATLYWYQQALGQGPEFLTYFNYEAQPDKSGLPSDRFSAERPEGSISTLTIQRTEQRDSAMYRCASSLALDHQETQYFGPGTRLLVL.

V and J are TRBV11-1 and TRBJ2-5; maybe TRBD1 (6 bases). There are 15 residues in the CDR3. CDR1 and CDR2 from the germline V gene are SGHAT and FQDESV (reference sequence). V gave up 4 bases and J gave up 0 bases, with 12 bases separating them. CDR3 DNA: TGTGCCAGCAGCTCGAATACAGGGTACCAAGAGACCCAGTACTTC. This codes for CASSSNTGYQETQYF.

This clone has just a few counts. The rearrangement links TRBV7-8 to TRBJ1-5; 8 bases are a match to TRBD1. CDR3 length: 17 residues. V trimming: 5 bases; J trimming: 6 bases; junction bases outside the gene matches: 15. The germline V gene has CDR1 SGHVS and CDR2 FQNEAQ. As DNA, the CDR3 is TGTGCCAGCAGCCTAATCGGTGCAGGGGGCATGAGTCAGCCCCAGCATTTT. Translating gives CASSLIGAGGMSQPQHF.

This chain uses TRBV19 with TRBJ2-2; D remains unclear. Trimming stripped 5 bases from V and 1 base from J, with 11 bases between. Looked up from germline, CDR1 is LNHDA and CDR2 is SQIVND (reference sequence). The CDR3 contains 15 residues. The CDR3 region is CASSPPTVNTGELFF. DNA of the CDR3: TGTGCCAGTAGTCCTCCGACTGTGAACACCGGGGAGCTGTTTTTT. The complete variable domain, with remaining parts taken from reference TRBV19 and TRBJ2-2, reads DGGITQSPKYLFRKEGQNVTLSCEQNLNHDAMYWYRQDPGQGLRLIYYSQIVNDFQKGDIAEGYSVSREKKESFPLTVTSAQKNPTAFYLCASSPPTVNTGELFFGEGSRLTVL.

This clone was detected once. V and J are TRBV11-2 and TRBJ1-2; 10 bases are shared with TRBD1. Trimming removed 1 base from V and 3 bases from J; junction bases left unmatched: 2. Germline CDR1 is SGHAT and CDR2 is FQNNGV. The CDR3 has 15 residues. For the CDR3, the DNA is TGTGCCAGCAGCTTAGTCGGGACAGGGGACTATGGCTACACCTTC. Its protein is CASSLVGTGDYGYTF.

J is TRBJ1-2 and V is TRBV9; tentative D call: TRBD1 (6 bases). Germline CDR1 and CDR2: SGDLS and YYNGEE. Trimming cost V 3 bases and J 5 bases, with 11 bases left between them. The CDR3 contains 13 residues. Here the CDR3 reads CASSARGGYGYTF. CDR3 sequence (DNA): TGTGCCAGCAGCGCCAGGGGAGGGTATGGCTACACCTTC.

The V and J genes are TRBV9 and TRBJ2-7, with D possibly TRBD2 on 6 matching bases. CDR3 length equals 15 residues. The germline V and J ends were trimmed by 3 bases and 0 bases, with 13 bases remaining between them. Germline CDR1 SGDLS, CDR2 YYNGEE. The CDR3 here is CASSASIGSSYEQYF. DNA of the CDR3: TGTGCCAGCAGCGCCTCCATCGGGAGCTCCTACGAGCAGTACTTC.

The rearrangement uses TRBV9 and TRBJ2-5; TRBD2 matches at 11 bases. Germline assignment: CDR1 SGDLS and CDR2 YYNGEE. The CDR3 runs to 16 residues. J was trimmed by 5 bases and V by 1 base; bases with no gene match: 7. CDR3 region: CASSVRLAGPRETQYF. In DNA form, the CDR3 reads TGTGCCAGCAGCGTACGACTAGCGGGGCCGAGGGAGACCCAGTACTTC.

The chain couples TRBV6-5 to TRBJ2-1; D perhaps matches TRBD1 (5 bases). The CDR3 runs 15 residues. CDR1 and CDR2 (germline): MNHEY, SVGAGI. Trimming left V 7 bases short and J 5 bases short, with 18 bases between. CDR3 sequence (DNA): TGTGCCAGCACCGACGCAGGGTACGGCCACAATGAGCAGTTCTTC. Its protein product is CASTDAGYGHNEQFF.

V is TRBV29-1 and J is TRBJ1-2; possible D gene TRBD1, 5 bases. The germline V gene encodes CDR1 SQVTM and CDR2 ANQGSEA. The V and J ends lost 4 bases and 6 bases respectively, with 9 bases between them. The CDR3 loop spans 11 amino acids. The DNA for the CDR3 is TGCAGCGTTGCAGGGATGGATGGCTACACCTTC. This codes for CSVAGMDGYTF. The entire variable domain, with the rest obtained from reference TRBV29-1 and TRBJ1-2, is as follows: SAVISQKPSRDICQRGTSLTIQCQVDSQVTMMFWYRQQPGQSLTLIATANQGSEATYESGFVIDKFPISRPNLTFSTLTVSNMSPEDSSIYLCSVAGMDGYTFGSGTRLTVV.

CDR3 region: CASTVGAGVNTEAFF. CDR3 coding DNA: TGTGCCAGCACCGTAGGGGCAGGGGTGAACACTGAAGCTTTCTTT. The chain employs TRBV7-2 and TRBJ1-1; D is possibly TRBD1 (6 bases). Trimming shortened V by 7 bases and J by 0 bases, and 15 bases separated the two germline ends. CDR3 length: 15 amino acids. Germline V lookup: CDR1 SGHTA, CDR2 FQGNSA.

V usage is TRBV19 and J usage is TRBJ2-7; D is undetermined. The CDR3 totals 14 residues. Germline lookup yields CDR1 LNHDA and CDR2 SQIVND (reference sequence). The ends were cut back, 8 bases at V and 2 bases at J, with 16 bases in the middle. In DNA form, the CDR3 reads TGTGCCAGTGCCTCTAGGCGGCAAACCTACGAGCAGTACTTC. Amino acids: CASASRRQTYEQYF.

V is TRBV19 and J is TRBJ2-3; 9 bases fit TRBD2. V trimming: 4 bases; J trimming: 1 base; junction bases outside the gene matches: 6. Looked up from germline, CDR1 is LNHDA and CDR2 is SQIVND (reference sequence). The CDR3 runs to 16 residues. Written as DNA, the CDR3 is TGTGCCAGTAGTACGCTAGCGGGAATTGGCACAGATACGCAGTATTTT. As protein: CASSTLAGIGTDTQYF.

V and J are TRBV7-2 and TRBJ2-6; a possible D gene is TRBD1 (6 bases). The CDR3 is made up of 15 amino acids. CDR1 is SGHTA, CDR2 FQGNSA, per germline. The V gene lost 6 bases and the J gene lost 2 bases, with 11 bases spanning the gap. The CDR3, as DNA: TGTGCCAGCAGGGGAACAGGGACTGGGGCCAACGTCCTGACTTTC. This translates into CASRGTGTGANVLTF.

This sequence joins TRBV7-9 and TRBJ2-5; 9 bases match TRBD1. The V gene end was trimmed by 5 bases and the J gene end by 2 bases; junction bases not matched to a gene: 9. Germline V CDR1 and CDR2: SEHNR, FQNEAQ (reference sequence). The CDR3 extends over 16 amino acids. The CDR3 sequence is CASSLGQGILQETQYF. In DNA form, the CDR3 reads TGTGCCAGCAGCCTGGGACAGGGCATTCTTCAAGAGACCCAGTACTTC.

As concerns this clone: One end of the junction fails to match germline, which may point to a read error. This chain connects TRBV5-1 to TRBJ1-4, with 7 bases that match TRBD1. This CDR3 is 14 amino acids long. Germline CDR1 is SGHRS and CDR2 is YFSETQ. CDR3 coding DNA: TGCGCCAGCAGCCCACAGGGGTCTAACGAAAAACTGTTTTTT. Translating gives CASSPQGSNEKLFF.

Here the CDR3 reads CASSIGSPGELFF. CDR3 in DNA: TGTGCCAGTAGTATAGGGAGTCCCGGGGAGCTGTTTTTT. J is TRBJ2-2 and V is TRBV19; D is uncertain. V was shortened by 1 base and J by 6 bases, with 6 bases between the two germline ends. There are 13 residues in the CDR3. Germline V gene data show CDR1 as LNHDA and CDR2 as SQIVND (reference sequence).